The rows below give T cell receptor beta chains drawn from one sample of a study of human T cells and chemical hapten exposure. TCRdb used MiXCR to reprocess the RACE reads, holding one entry per CDR3 protein. The data show around 50,000 distinct CDR3 sequences, 7% to 10% seen once. Here the sequenced sample was whole blood, taken in connection with sensitization to the hapten diphenylcyclopropenone (DPC). Receptors were obtained from a woman aged 40 to 50 with alopecia areata. Some clones in this sample may be carry-over from other donors' samples. Both conserved end residues are part of each CDR3. A D gene is named only where the DNA matches it firmly. Expanded clones get a size class; other rows say once, few or many, or leave the size out.

j_call v_call d_call clone_size cdr3_nt cdr3_aa
TRBJ1-3 TRBV20-1 TRBD1 many TGCAGTGCTAGACGCACAGGGGACGTGAGGGGAAACACCATATATTTT CSARRTGDVRGNTIYF
TRBJ2-3 TRBV4-1 NA NA TGCGCCAGCAGCCAGCCGGGAACTAAGATAGTGGATACGCAGTATTTT CASSQPGTKIVDTQYF
TRBJ1-4 TRBV12-3/TRBV12-4 NA many TGTGCCAGCAGCCGCGGGGGGGTTGAAAAACTGTTTTTT CASSRGGVEKLFF
TRBJ1-1 TRBV4-1 TRBD1 few TGCGCCAGCAGCCAAGAGACAGGGGGCGTCGACACTGAAGCTTTCTTT CASSQETGGVDTEAFF
TRBJ2-1 TRBV15 TRBD2 few TGTGCCACCAGCAGAGATAGTCTAGCGGGGGCTCCGGGGGATGAGCAGTTCTTC CATSRDSLAGAPGDEQFF
TRBJ2-2 TRBV7-2 NA NA TGTGCCAGCAGCTTATTTCAGGGAACCGGGGAGCTGTTTTTT CASSLFQGTGELFF
TRBJ1-5 TRBV20-1 NA NA TGCAGTGCTACAACCGGGCCTCAGCCCCAGCATTTT CSATTGPQPQHF
TRBJ1-2 TRBV29-1 NA many TGCAGCGTTGGGGGGAGACAGTCTAACTATGGCTACACCTTC CSVGGRQSNYGYTF
TRBJ2-1 TRBV4-1 NA many TGCGCCAGCAGCCCTGGGAGAGCTCGAAGCTCCTACAATGAGCAGTTCTTC CASSPGRARSSYNEQFF
TRBJ2-3 TRBV2 TRBD1 many TGTGCCAGCAGTTCGGACAGGCTCACAGATACGCAGTATTTT CASSSDRLTDTQYF
TRBJ2-7 TRBV6-5 NA NA TGTGCCAGCAGCGACCGGGACACCTCCGGCGAGCAGTACTTC CASSDRDTSGEQYF
TRBJ1-1 TRBV9 NA NA TGTGCCAGCAGCGTAGAAGTCCGAGCCACTGAAGCTTTCTTT CASSVEVRATEAFF
TRBJ1-1 TRBV2 NA many TGTGCCAGTGGGAAGGACGGGAACACTGAAGCTTTCTTT CASGKDGNTEAFF
TRBJ1-1 TRBV12-3/TRBV12-4 NA many TGTGCCAGCACCCCCGGCCAGGGGAACACTGAAGCTTTCTTT CASTPGQGNTEAFF
TRBJ2-7 TRBV2 NA many TGTGCCAGCAAATTCCTTCGGGACACATCCTACGAGCAGTACTTC CASKFLRDTSYEQYF
TRBJ2-3 TRBV2 NA NA TGTGCCAGCAGTTTAGGACCCTGGGGCGCAGATACGCAGTATTTT CASSLGPWGADTQYF
TRBJ2-1 TRBV9 NA NA TGTGCCAGCAGCCCCCCTACTCATAGGGATGAGCAGTTCTTC CASSPPTHRDEQFF
TRBJ2-3 TRBV4-2 NA many TGTGCCAGCAGCCAAGATCGGTTCACAGATACGCAGTATTTT CASSQDRFTDTQYF
TRBJ2-7 TRBV28 NA many TGTGCCAGCCACAGGAGGCAGGCCTACGAGCAGTACTTC CASHRRQAYEQYF
TRBJ2-3 TRBV7-2 NA few TGTGCCAGCAGCTTAGCGTCTGAGCGGCCTACGCAGTATTTT CASSLASERPTQYF
TRBJ2-1 TRBV3-1 NA many TGTGCCAGCAGCCAGCGGGTTGGGGCAACCCACAATGAGCAGTTCTTC CASSQRVGATHNEQFF
TRBJ2-5 TRBV3-1 NA many TGTGCCAGCAGCCAAGCGGGTCCCAGGGCGTTAGAGACCCAGTACTTC CASSQAGPRALETQYF
TRBJ2-3 TRBV7-2 NA many TGTGCCAGCAGCCAGGGGGGCCCTAGCCGAGATACGCAGTATTTT CASSQGGPSRDTQYF
TRBJ1-1 TRBV5-1 TRBD1 many TGCGCCAGCAGCTTACAGGGGGCGTATACTGAAGCTTTCTTT CASSLQGAYTEAFF
TRBJ2-7 TRBV20-1 NA NA TGCAGTGCTGTAGGTGAAACCTACGAGCAGTACTTC CSAVGETYEQYF
TRBJ1-2 TRBV29-1 NA many TGCAGCGTTGACCCCCAGGAATCCTATGGCTACACCTTC CSVDPQESYGYTF
TRBJ2-7 TRBV29-1 NA NA TGCAGCGTTGTAGCCCTCCGCTCCTACGAGCAGTACTTC CSVVALRSYEQYF
TRBJ2-5 TRBV20-1 TRBD2 NA TGCAGTGCGCCCAATCGGTTTGAGCGGGGAAAAGAGACCCAGTACTTC CSAPNRFERGKETQYF
TRBJ2-2 TRBV5-1 NA many TGCGCCAGCAGCCCCGGAGGACGGACCACCGGGGAGCTGTTTTTT CASSPGGRTTGELFF
TRBJ1-5 TRBV6-6 NA many TGTGCCAGCAGTTACTCAGGGACCCCCGGCTGGCATCAGCCCCAGCATTTT CASSYSGTPGWHQPQHF
TRBJ1-1 TRBV7-9 NA once TGTGCCAGCAGCTTGTCAGGGGAAGCTTTCTTT CASSLSGEAFF
TRBJ2-6 TRBV4-1 NA few TGCGCCAGCAGCCAGCCCCGCCGGACAGTGCTCTCTGGGGCCAACGTCCTGACTTTC CASSQPRRTVLSGANVLTF
TRBJ2-1 TRBV7-6 TRBD2 many TGTGCCAGCAGCGATCAGCTAGCGGGGGGGAGCTCCTACAATGAGCAGTTCTTC CASSDQLAGGSSYNEQFF
TRBJ1-2 TRBV29-1 TRBD1 few TGCAGCGTCGAACAGGGGGCTACCTATGGCTACACCTTC CSVEQGATYGYTF
TRBJ2-7 TRBV4-1 NA many TGCGCCAGCAGCCAAGGGCACGGCGGTTCCTACGAGCAGTACTTC CASSQGHGGSYEQYF
TRBJ2-5 TRBV12-3/TRBV12-4 NA many TGTGCCAGCAGTCCCCCGGACTGGTACCAAGAGACCCAGTACTTC CASSPPDWYQETQYF
TRBJ2-1 TRBV28 NA many TGTGCCAGCAGTTTACCCGGCCGGGATGAGCAGTTCTTC CASSLPGRDEQFF
TRBJ1-5 TRBV2 NA many TGTGCCAGCAGTACCAGGGCCTCCAATCAGCCCCAGCATTTT CASSTRASNQPQHF
TRBJ1-5 TRBV6-1 NA many TGTGCCAGCAGTGAGCCAAGGCAGCCCCAGCATTTT CASSEPRQPQHF
TRBJ2-7 TRBV6-5 NA many TGTGCCAGCAGTCCTCTGGGGGACGGCCTCTCCTACGAGCAGTACTTC CASSPLGDGLSYEQYF
TRBJ2-7 TRBV25-1 TRBD2 many TGTGCCAGCAGCGCACGGGAGGGTTCCTACGAGCAGTACTTC CASSAREGSYEQYF
TRBJ2-4 TRBV4-2 NA many TGTGCCAGCAGCCAAGATTCGAGGGGGGCGAGGGGAAACATTCAGTACTTC CASSQDSRGARGNIQYF